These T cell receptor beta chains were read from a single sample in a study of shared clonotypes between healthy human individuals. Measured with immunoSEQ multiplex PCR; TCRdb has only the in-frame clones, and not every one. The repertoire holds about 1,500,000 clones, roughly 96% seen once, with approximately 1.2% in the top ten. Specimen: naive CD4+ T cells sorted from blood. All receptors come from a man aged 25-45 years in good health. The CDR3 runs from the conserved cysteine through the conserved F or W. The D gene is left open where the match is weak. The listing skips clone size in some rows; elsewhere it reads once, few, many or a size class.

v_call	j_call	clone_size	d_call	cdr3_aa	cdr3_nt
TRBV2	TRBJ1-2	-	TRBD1	CARGDRGAYGYTF	TGTGCCAGGGGAGACAGGGGAGCCTATGGCTACACCTTC
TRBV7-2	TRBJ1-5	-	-	CASSPWGREPQHF	TGTGCCAGCAGCCCGTGGGGTCGGGAGCCCCAGCATTTT
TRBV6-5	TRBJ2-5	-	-	CASRTRGTKGETQYF	TGTGCCAGCAGGACTAGGGGGACTAAGGGAGAGACCCAGTACTTC
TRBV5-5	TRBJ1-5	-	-	CASSPGTNQPQHF	TGTGCCAGCAGCCCCGGGACGAATCAGCCCCAGCATTTT
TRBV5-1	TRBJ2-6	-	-	CASSWGPAAGANVLTF	TGCGCCAGCAGCTGGGGGCCTGCAGCTGGGGCCAACGTCCTGACTTTC
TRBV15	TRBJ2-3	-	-	CATSRETPVRTDTQYF	TGTGCCACCAGCAGAGAGACCCCGGTTCGCACAGATACGCAGTATTTT
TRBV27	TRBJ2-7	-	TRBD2	CASSQTAGGSYEQYF	TGTGCCAGCAGTCAAACAGCGGGGGGCTCCTACGAGCAGTACTTC
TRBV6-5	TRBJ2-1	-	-	CASSYVGNEQFF	TGTGCCAGCAGTTACGTTGGCAATGAGCAGTTCTTC
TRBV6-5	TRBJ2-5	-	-	CASTSQAASETQYF	TGTGCCAGCACCTCCCAGGCGGCTTCGGAGACCCAGTACTTC
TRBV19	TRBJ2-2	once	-	CASSKFANTGELFF	TGTGCCAGTAGTAAGTTCGCGAACACCGGGGAGCTGTTTTTT
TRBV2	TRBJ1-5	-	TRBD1	CASRDRDVAPQHF	TGTGCCAGCAGAGACAGGGACGTTGCGCCCCAGCATTTT
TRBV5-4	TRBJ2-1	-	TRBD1	CASRSDRGGNEQFF	TGTGCCAGCAGATCCGACAGGGGAGGTAATGAGCAGTTCTTC
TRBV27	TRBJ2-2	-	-	CASSLRGNTGELFF	TGTGCCAGCAGTCTTAGGGGGAACACCGGGGAGCTGTTTTTT
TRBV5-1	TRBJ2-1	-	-	CASSSVVAGEQFF	TGCGCCAGCAGCTCGGTAGTTGCTGGGGAGCAGTTCTTC
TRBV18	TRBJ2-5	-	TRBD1	CASSPRTGVKETQYF	TGTGCCAGCTCACCCCGGACAGGGGTAAAAGAGACCCAGTACTTC
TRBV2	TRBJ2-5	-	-	CASSAEGGRTETQYF	TGTGCCAGCAGCGCAGAAGGGGGGCGCACGGAGACCCAGTACTTC
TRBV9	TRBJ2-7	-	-	CASSPTEPTYEQYF	TGTGCCAGCAGCCCGACGGAACCCACCTACGAGCAGTACTTC
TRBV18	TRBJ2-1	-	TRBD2	CASSSLAGVNEQFF	TGTGCCAGCTCATCACTAGCGGGAGTCAATGAGCAGTTCTTC
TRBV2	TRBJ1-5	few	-	CASRVEGSNQPQHF	TGTGCCAGCAGGGTAGAAGGCAGCAATCAGCCCCAGCATTTT
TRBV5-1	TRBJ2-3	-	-	CASSLEAPGDSSTDTQYF	TGCGCCAGCAGCTTGGAGGCCCCCGGGGACTCTAGCACAGATACGCAGTATTTT
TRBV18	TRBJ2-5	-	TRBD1	CASSRDRNQETQYF	TGTGCCAGCTCACGGGACAGAAACCAAGAGACCCAGTACTTC
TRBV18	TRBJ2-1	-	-	CASSLSSYNEQFF	TGTGCCAGCTCACTCTCCTCCTACAATGAGCAGTTCTTC
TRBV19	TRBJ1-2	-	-	CASNGEGPIYGYTF	TGTGCCAGTAATGGGGAGGGGCCAATCTATGGCTACACCTTC
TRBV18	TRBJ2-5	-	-	CASSHSAPQGWETQYF	TGTGCCAGCTCGCATAGTGCCCCCCAGGGTTGGGAGACCCAGTACTTC
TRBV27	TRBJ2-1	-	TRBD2	CASSPLAGGVWGEQFF	TGTGCCAGCAGTCCATTAGCGGGAGGGGTGTGGGGGGAGCAGTTCTTC
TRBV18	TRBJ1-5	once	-	CASSPRDGTNQPQHF	TGTGCCAGCTCACCTCGAGATGGAACAAATCAGCCCCAGCATTTT
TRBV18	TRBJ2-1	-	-	CASFTSSYNEQFF	TGTGCCAGCTTCACTAGTTCCTACAATGAGCAGTTCTTC
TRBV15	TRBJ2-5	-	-	CATSQPPIRGTQYF	TGTGCCACCAGCCAACCGCCCATCCGAGGGACCCAGTACTTC
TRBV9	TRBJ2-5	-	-	CASSVGSQGPQETQYF	TGTGCCAGCAGCGTAGGTTCCCAGGGCCCGCAAGAGACCCAGTACTTC
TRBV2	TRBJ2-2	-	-	CASRQSIGELFF	TGTGCCAGCAGACAATCTATCGGGGAGCTGTTTTTT
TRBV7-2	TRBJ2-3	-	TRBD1	CASSLVGTDRTDTQYF	TGTGCCAGCAGCTTAGTGGGGACAGACCGCACAGATACGCAGTATTTT
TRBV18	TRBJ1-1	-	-	CASSPRRALGSDEAFF	TGTGCCAGCTCGCCTCGGCGGGCTCTGGGCTCAGATGAAGCTTTCTTT
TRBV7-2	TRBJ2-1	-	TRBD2	CASSSLAGGPPNEQFF	TGTGCCAGCAGCTCCTTAGCGGGAGGGCCGCCGAATGAGCAGTTCTTC
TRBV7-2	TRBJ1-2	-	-	CASSLGGSVYGYTF	TGTGCCAGCAGCTTAGGCGGGTCGGTCTATGGCTACACCTTC
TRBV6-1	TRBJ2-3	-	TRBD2	CAGRLAGEQDTQYF	TGTGCCGGAAGACTAGCGGGAGAGCAAGATACGCAGTATTTT
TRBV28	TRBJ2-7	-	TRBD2	CASSSSGRGYEQYF	TGTGCCAGCAGTTCTAGCGGGAGGGGATACGAGCAGTACTTC
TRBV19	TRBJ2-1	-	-	CANQGNEQFF	TGTGCCAATCAGGGCAATGAGCAGTTCTTC
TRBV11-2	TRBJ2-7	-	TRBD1	CASSPGQGSPGDEQYF	TGTGCCAGCAGCCCGGGACAGGGTAGTCCCGGAGACGAGCAGTACTTC
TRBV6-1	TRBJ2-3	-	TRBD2	CASLPSGIADTQYF	TGTGCCAGCTTGCCTAGCGGGATCGCAGATACGCAGTATTTT
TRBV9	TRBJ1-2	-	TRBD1	CASSPQVGGYYGYTF	TGTGCCAGCAGCCCTCAGGTAGGGGGCTACTATGGCTACACCTTC
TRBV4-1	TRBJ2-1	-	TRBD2	CASSQGTSGRARQFF	TGCGCCAGCAGCCAGGGGACTAGCGGGAGGGCCCGGCAGTTCTTC
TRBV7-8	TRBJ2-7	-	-	CASSLAGIRSYEQYF	TGTGCCAGCAGCTTAGCCGGGATCCGCTCCTACGAGCAGTACTTC
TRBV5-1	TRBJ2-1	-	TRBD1	CASSLATGDEQFF	TGCGCCAGCAGCTTGGCGACAGGGGATGAGCAGTTCTTC
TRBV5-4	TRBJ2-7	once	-	CASSPQVSSYEQYF	TGTGCCAGCAGCCCGCAGGTCTCTTCCTACGAGCAGTACTTC
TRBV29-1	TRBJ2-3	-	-	CSVRGRSADTQYF	TGCAGCGTCAGGGGACGGAGTGCAGATACGCAGTATTTT
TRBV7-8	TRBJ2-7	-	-	CASSARRLPYYEQYF	TGTGCCAGCAGCGCCCGCCGACTCCCCTACTACGAGCAGTACTTC
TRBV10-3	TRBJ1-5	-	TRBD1	CATLYPNRGGYSNQPQHF	TGTGCCACCTTATATCCGAACAGGGGCGGATATAGCAATCAGCCCCAGCATTTT
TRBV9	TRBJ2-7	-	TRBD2	CASSLGLAPSSYEQYF	TGTGCCAGCAGCCTGGGACTAGCGCCAAGCTCCTACGAGCAGTACTTC
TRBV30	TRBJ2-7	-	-	CAWRERLKGEIEQYF	TGTGCCTGGAGGGAAAGGTTGAAGGGGGAGATCGAGCAGTACTTC
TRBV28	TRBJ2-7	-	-	CASSYHRYEQYF	TGTGCCAGCAGTTATCACAGATACGAGCAGTACTTC
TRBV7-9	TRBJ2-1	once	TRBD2	CASSTTPALAGPHEQFF	TGTGCCAGCAGCACAACCCCGGCACTAGCGGGACCCCATGAGCAGTTCTTC
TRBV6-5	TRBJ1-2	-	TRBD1	CASSYLTGRGTYGYTF	TGTGCCAGCAGTTACTTGACCGGCAGGGGGACCTATGGCTACACCTTC
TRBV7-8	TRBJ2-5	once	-	CASSFWRLEETQYF	TGTGCCAGCAGCTTCTGGAGGCTCGAAGAGACCCAGTACTTC
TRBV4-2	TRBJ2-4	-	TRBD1	CASGQGTKNIQYF	TGTGCCAGCGGACAGGGAACCAAAAACATTCAGTACTTC